This TCR beta chain was recovered during a study of blood T cell repertoires in COVID-19. Whole-study context: Both acute and convalescent COVID-19 samples were obtained from the United States, Italy and Spain. Sources were T cells, B-cell-depleted T cells, or PBMCs; the material itself was cDNA or gDNA.

As originally analysed: The assay estimated nucleated cells by amplifying reference gene primers. Sequencing used immunoSEQ multiplex PCR; TCRdb keeps in-frame clones, though not all of them. V and J calls and clone size are those listed in that table; D and trimming were worked out from the DNA. Among 150,000 to 200,000 clones listed, roughly four fifths were seen once. V was clipped by 2 bases and J by 2 bases; unmatched bases: 2. In germline, CDR1 is LGHNA, CDR2 YSLEER. The CDR3 length is 15 residues. The source of this sequence is a human donor in a cohort sampled during active COVID-19. Sample: peripheral blood. The chain couples TRBV4-3 to TRBJ1-5, with 8 bases lining up with TRBD1. CDR3 region: CASSQQTGGNQPQHF. DNA for the CDR3: TGCGCCAGCAGCCAACAGACAGGGGGCAATCAGCCCCAGCATTTT.